The source of this TCR beta chain is a study of beta chain features in type 1 diabetes. On the study more broadly: Patients did not differ from healthy donors in age, gender or cell yield. Study-wide findings and caveats: Among all four CD4+ subsets, Type 1 diabetes patients had TCRB CDR3s that were moderately but significantly shorter. Sequencing from cDNA could over-represent high-TCR-expressing cells.

A note on this clone: No antigen is known for it.

Expressed TCRB transcripts were sequenced because the isolated RNA had all been reverse transcribed beforehand. Method: immunoSEQ multiplex PCR; TCRdb's copy keeps in-frame clones and lacks some. The sample has some 290,000 clones; 13% to 15% are singletons. Trimming removed 6 bases at V and 4 bases at J, with 15 bases between. The germline V gene has CDR1 MDHEN and CDR2 SYDVKM. The CDR3 runs 14 residues. One heparinised blood draw averaging around 100 mL was given by each donor. A sort by CD45RO/CCR7/CD25/CD127/CD95/CD27 yielded CD4+ naive, central memory, regulatory and stem cell-like memory cells. J is TRBJ2-5 and V is TRBV28; the D gene is possibly TRBD1 (6 bases). This sequence originates from a man aged 25-45 years with type 1 diabetes. The sample was naive CD4+ T cells from blood. CDR3 sequence: CASRGSSRGETQYF. CDR3 DNA: TGTGCCAGCAGAGGTAGCTCCAGGGGAGAGACCCAGTACTTC.